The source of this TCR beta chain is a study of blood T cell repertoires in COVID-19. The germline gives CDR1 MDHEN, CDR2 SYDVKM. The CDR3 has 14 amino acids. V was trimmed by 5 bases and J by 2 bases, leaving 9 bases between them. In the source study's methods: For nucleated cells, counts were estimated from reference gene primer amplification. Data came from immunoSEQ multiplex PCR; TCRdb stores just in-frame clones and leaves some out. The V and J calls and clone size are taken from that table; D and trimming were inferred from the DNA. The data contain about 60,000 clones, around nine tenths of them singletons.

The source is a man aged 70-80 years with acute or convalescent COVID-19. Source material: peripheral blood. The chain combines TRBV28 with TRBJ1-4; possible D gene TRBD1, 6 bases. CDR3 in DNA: TGTGCCAGCAGTCCAGGGGCGACTAATGAAAAACTGTTTTTT. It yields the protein CASSPGATNEKLFF.